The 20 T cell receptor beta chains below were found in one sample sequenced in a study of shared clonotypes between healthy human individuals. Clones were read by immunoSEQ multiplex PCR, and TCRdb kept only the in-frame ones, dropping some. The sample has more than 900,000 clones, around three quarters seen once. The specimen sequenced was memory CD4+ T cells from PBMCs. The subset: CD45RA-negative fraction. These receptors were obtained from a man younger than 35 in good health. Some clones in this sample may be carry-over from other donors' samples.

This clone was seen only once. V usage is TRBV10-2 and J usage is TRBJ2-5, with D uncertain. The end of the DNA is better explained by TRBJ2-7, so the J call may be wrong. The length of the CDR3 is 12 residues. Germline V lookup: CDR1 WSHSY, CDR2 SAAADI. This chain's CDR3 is CASQLRANEQYF. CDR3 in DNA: TGCGCCAGCCAGTTGAGAGCAAACGAGCAGTACTTC.

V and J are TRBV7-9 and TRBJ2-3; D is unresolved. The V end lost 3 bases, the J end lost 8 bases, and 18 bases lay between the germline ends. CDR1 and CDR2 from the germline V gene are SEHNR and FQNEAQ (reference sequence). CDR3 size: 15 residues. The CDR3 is CASSFWDRRAGTQYF. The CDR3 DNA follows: TGTGCCAGCAGCTTCTGGGATCGCCGGGCTGGTACGCAGTATTTT.

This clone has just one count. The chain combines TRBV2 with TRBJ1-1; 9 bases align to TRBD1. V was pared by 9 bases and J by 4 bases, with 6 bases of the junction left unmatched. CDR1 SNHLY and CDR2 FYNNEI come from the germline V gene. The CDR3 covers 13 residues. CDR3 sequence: CASTRDRATEAFF. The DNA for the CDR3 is TGTGCCAGTACTCGGGACAGGGCCACTGAAGCTTTCTTT.

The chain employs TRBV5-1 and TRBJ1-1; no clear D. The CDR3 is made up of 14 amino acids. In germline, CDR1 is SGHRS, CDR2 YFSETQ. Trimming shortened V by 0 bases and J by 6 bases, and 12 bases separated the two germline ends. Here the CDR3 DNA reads TGCGCCAGCAGCTTGGCCCTGGGCCAGTCTGAAGCTTTCTTT. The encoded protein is CASSLALGQSEAFF.

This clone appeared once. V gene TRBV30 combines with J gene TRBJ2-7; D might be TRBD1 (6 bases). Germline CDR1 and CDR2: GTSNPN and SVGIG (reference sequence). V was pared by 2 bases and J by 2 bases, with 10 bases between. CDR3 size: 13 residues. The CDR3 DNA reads TGTGCCTGGAGTACAGGGATCACCTACGAGCAGTACTTC. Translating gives CAWSTGITYEQYF.

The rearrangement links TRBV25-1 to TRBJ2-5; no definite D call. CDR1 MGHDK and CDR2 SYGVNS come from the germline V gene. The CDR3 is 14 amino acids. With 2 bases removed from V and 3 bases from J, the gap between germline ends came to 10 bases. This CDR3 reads CASSEVQVKETQYF. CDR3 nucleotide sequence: TGTGCCAGCAGTGAAGTTCAGGTGAAAGAGACCCAGTACTTC.

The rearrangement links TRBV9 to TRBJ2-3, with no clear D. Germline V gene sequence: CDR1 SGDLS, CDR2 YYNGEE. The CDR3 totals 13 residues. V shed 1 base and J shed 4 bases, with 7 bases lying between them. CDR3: CASSVPGADTQYF. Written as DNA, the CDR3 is TGTGCCAGCAGCGTACCTGGTGCAGATACGCAGTATTTT.

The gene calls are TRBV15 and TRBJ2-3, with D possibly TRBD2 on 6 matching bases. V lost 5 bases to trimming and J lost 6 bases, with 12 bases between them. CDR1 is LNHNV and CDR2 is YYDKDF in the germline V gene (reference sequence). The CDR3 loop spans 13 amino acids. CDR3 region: CATSLGGWDTQYF. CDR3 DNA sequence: TGTGCCACCAGCTTGGGGGGATGGGATACGCAGTATTTT.

As DNA, the CDR3 is TGTGCCAGCAGCTCAGGTGAGACGGGACTAGTGGCAAATGAGCAGTTCTTC. It specifies CASSSGETGLVANEQFF. This sequence joins TRBV7-9 and TRBJ2-1; 8 nucleotides line up with TRBD2. The germline V gene has CDR1 SEHNR and CDR2 FQNEAQ (reference sequence). V shed 4 bases and J 7 bases; nucleotides not matched to a gene: 15. The CDR3 has 17 amino acids.

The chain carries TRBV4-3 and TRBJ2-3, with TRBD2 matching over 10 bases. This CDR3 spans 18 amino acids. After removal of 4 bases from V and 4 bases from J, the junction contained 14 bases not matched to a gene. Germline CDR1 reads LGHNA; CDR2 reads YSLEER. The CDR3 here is CASSPIPTGLAGADTQYF. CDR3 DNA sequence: TGCGCCAGCAGCCCAATCCCGACCGGCCTAGCGGGAGCAGATACGCAGTATTTT.

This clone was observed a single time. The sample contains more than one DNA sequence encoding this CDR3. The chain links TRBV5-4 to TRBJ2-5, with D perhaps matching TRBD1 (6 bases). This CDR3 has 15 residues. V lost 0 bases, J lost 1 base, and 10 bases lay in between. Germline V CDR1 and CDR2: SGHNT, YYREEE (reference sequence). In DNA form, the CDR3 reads TGTGCCAGCAGCTTGGGAGGACAGTTCCAAGAGACCCAGTACTTC. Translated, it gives CASSLGGQFQETQYF.

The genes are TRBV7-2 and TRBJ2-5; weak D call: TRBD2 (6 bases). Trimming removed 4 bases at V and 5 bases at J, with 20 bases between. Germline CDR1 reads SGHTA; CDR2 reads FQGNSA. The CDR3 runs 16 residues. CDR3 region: CASSSHRASGVETQYF. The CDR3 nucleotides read TGTGCCAGCAGCTCCCACCGTGCGTCGGGAGTGGAGACCCAGTACTTC. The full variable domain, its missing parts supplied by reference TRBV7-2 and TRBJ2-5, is GAGVSQSPSNKVTEKGKDVELRCDPISGHTALYWYRQSLGQGLEFLIYFQGNSAPDKSGLPSDRFSAERTGGSVSTLTIQRTQQEDSAVYLCASSSHRASGVETQYFGPGTRLLVL.

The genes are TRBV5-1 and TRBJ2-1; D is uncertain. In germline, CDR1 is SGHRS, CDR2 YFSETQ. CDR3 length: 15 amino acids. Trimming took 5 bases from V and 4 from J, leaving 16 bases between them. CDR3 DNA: TGCGCCAGCAGTCGACTCGATTGGGAATACAATGAGCAGTTCTTC. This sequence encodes CASSRLDWEYNEQFF.

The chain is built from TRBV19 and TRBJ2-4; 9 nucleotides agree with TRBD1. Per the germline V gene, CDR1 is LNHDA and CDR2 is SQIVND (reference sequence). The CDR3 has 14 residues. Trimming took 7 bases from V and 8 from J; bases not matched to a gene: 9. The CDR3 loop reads CASTADRGMDIQYF. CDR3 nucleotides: TGTGCCAGTACCGCGGACAGGGGTATGGACATTCAGTACTTC.

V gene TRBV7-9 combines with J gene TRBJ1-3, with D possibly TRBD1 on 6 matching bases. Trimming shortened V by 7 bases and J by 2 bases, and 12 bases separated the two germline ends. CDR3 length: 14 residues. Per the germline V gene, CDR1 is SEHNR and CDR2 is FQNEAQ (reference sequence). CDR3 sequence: CASIDNRAGNTIYF. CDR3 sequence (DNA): TGTGCCAGCATCGACAACAGGGCTGGAAACACCATATATTTT.

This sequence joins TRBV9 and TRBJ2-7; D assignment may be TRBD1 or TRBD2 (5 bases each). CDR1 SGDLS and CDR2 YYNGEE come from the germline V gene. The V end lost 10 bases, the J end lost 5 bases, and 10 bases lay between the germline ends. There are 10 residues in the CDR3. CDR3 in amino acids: CAGGGHEQYF. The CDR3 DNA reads TGTGCCGGGGGTGGCCACGAGCAGTACTTC. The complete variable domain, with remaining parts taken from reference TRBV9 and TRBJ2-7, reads DSGVTQTPKHLITATGQRVTLRCSPRSGDLSVYWYQQSLDQGLQFLIQYYNGEERAKGNILERFSAQQFPDLHSELNLSSLELGDSALYFCAGGGHEQYFGPGTRLTVT.

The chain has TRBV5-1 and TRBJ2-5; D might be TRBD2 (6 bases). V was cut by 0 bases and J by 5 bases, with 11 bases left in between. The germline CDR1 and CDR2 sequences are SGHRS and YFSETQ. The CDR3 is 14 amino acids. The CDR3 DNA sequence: TGCGCCAGCAGCTTGGCTACAGGAGGGGAGACCCAGTACTTC. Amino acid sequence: CASSLATGGETQYF.

Here the CDR3 DNA reads TGTGCCAGCAGCATCGTTCAGGTCGGCTACACCTTC. Encoded protein: CASSIVQVGYTF. This chain connects TRBV5-6 to TRBJ1-2; no clear D. Germline V gives CDR1 SGHDT, CDR2 YYEEEE. V was clipped by 4 bases and J by 8 bases, with 12 bases between them. This CDR3 has 12 amino acids.

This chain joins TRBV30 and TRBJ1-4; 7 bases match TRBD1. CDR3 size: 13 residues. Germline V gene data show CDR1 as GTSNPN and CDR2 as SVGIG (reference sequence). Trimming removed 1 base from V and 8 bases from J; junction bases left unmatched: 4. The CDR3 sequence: CAWSAIQGEKLFF. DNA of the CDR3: TGTGCCTGGAGTGCGATACAGGGGGAAAAACTGTTTTTT.

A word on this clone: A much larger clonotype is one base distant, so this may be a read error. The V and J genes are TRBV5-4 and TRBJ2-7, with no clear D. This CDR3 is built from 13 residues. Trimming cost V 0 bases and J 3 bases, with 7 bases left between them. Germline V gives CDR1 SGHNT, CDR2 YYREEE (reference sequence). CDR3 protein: CASSLGLNYEQYF. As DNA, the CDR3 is TGTGCCAGCAGCTTGGGACTGAACTACGAGCAGTACTTC.